The entry below describes one T cell receptor (beta chain). Its antigen is unidentified. This record belongs to a study of T cell responses to AZD1222 COVID-19 vaccine. The method was immunoSEQ multiplex PCR; TCRdb's version includes in-frame clones alone and lacks a portion of them. The sample contains around 160,000 clones, under 95% of which appear only once. Overall study results and limits: Two doses of AZD1222 preceded a rise in Spike-specific TCR breadth and depth. Nearly half of unique spike-specific TCRs reportedly avoided B.1.351 and B.1.1.7 mutated regions.

V lost 6 bases and J lost 7; bases outside the gene matches: 5. The CDR3 is 12 residues long. The sequence derives from an adult in good health. Sequencing was performed on peripheral blood, taken on day 0 of AZD1222 vaccination. This chain connects TRBV12-3 or TRBV12-4 to TRBJ1-1, with 7 bases lining up with TRBD1. The CDR3 region has the DNA TGTGCCAGCAGATACCACAGGGGTGAAGCTTTCTTT. Protein product: CASRYHRGEAFF.